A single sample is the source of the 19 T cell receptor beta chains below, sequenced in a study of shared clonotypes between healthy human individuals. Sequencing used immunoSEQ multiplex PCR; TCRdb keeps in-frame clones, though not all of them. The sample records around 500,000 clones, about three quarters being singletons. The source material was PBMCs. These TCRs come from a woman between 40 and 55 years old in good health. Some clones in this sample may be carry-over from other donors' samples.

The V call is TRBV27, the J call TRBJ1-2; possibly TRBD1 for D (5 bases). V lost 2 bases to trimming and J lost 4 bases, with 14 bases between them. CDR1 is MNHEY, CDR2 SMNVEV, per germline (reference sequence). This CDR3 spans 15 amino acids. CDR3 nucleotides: TGTGCCAGCAGTTTAGGGGGACTGCCCTCCTATGGCTACACCTTC. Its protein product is CASSLGGLPSYGYTF.

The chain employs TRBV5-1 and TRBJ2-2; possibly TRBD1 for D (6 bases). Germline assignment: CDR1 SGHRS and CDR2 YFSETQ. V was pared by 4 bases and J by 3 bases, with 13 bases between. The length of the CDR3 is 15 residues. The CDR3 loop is CASSVLGADTGELFF. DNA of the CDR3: TGCGCCAGCAGCGTTCTGGGGGCGGACACCGGGGAGCTGTTTTTT.

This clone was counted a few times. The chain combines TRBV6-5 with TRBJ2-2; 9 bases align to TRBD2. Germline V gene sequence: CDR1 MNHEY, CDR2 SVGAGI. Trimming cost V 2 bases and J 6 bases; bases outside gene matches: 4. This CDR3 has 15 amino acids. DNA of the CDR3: TGTGCCAGCAGTTACGGCGGGAGGGCGTCCGGGGAGCTGTTTTTT. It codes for CASSYGGRASGELFF.

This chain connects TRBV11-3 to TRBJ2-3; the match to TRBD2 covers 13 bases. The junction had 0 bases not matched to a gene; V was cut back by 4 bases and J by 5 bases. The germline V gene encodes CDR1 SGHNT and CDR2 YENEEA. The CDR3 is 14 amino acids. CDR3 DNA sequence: TGTGCCAGCAGCTGGACTAGCGGGAGAGATACGCAGTATTTT. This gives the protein CASSWTSGRDTQYF.

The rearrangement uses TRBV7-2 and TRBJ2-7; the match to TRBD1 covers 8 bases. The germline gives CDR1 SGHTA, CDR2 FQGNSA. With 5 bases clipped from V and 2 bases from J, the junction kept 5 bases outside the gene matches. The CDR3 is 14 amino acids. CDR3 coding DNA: TGTGCCAGCAGCACCCGACAGGGGCCCTACGAGCAGTACTTC. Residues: CASSTRQGPYEQYF.

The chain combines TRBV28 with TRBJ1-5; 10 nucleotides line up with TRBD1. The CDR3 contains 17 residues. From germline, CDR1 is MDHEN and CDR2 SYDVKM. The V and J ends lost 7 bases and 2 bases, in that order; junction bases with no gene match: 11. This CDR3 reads CASTGTGADVGNQPQHF. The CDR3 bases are TGTGCCAGCACCGGGACAGGGGCCGATGTGGGCAATCAGCCCCAGCATTTT.

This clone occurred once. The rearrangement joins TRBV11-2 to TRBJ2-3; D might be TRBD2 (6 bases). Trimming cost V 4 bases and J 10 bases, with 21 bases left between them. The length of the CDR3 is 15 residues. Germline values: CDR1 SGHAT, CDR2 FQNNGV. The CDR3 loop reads CASSSTKGLAFPQYF. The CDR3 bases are TGTGCCAGCAGCTCTACCAAGGGACTGGCCTTTCCGCAGTATTTT.

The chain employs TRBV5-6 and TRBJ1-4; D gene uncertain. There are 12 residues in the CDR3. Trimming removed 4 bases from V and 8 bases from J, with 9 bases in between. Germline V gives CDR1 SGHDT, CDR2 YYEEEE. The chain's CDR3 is CASSASGEKLFF. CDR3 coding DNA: TGTGCCAGCAGCGCAAGTGGGGAAAAACTGTTTTTT.

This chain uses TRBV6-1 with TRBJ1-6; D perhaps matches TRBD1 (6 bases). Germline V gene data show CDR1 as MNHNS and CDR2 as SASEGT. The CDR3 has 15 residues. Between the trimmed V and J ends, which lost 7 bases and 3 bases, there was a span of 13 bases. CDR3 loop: CASTDNRDYNSPLHF. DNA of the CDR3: TGTGCCAGCACGGATAACAGGGACTATAATTCACCCCTCCACTTT.

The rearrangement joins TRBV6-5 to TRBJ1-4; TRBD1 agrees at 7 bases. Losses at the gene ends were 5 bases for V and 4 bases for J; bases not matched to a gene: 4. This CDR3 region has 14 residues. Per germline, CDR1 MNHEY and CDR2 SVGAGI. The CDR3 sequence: CASSPAGGNEKLFF. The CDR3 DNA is TGTGCCAGCAGTCCCGCAGGGGGTAATGAAAAACTGTTTTTT.

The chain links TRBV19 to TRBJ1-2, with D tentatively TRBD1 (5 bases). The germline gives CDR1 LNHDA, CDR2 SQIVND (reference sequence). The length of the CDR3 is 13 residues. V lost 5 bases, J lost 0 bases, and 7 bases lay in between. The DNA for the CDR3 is TGTGCCAGTAGTGAGGGGACTAACTATGGCTACACCTTC. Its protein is CASSEGTNYGYTF.

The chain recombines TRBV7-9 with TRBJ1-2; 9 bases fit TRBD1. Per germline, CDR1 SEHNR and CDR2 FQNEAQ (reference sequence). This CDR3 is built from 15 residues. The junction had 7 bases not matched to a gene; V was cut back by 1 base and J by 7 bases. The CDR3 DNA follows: TGTGCCAGCAGCTTAGGAATTGGGACAGGGAGTGGCTACACCTTC. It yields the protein CASSLGIGTGSGYTF.

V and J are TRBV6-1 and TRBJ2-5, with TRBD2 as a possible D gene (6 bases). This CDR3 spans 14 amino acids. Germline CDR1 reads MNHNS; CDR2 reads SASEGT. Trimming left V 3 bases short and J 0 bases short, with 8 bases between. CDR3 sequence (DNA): TGTGCCAGCAGTGATGGGGGGTACCAAGAGACCCAGTACTTC. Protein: CASSDGGYQETQYF.

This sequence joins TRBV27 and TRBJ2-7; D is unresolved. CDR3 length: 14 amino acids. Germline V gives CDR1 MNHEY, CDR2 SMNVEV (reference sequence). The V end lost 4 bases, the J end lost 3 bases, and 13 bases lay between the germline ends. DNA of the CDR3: TGTGCCAGCAGTTCCGGATTGGCCTACTACGAGCAGTACTTC. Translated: CASSSGLAYYEQYF.

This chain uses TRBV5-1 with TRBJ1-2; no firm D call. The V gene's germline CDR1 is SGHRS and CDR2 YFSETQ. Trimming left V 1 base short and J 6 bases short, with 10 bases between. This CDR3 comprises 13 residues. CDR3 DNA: TGCGCCAGCAGCTTGTGGGATGAGAATGGCTACACCTTC. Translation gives CASSLWDENGYTF.

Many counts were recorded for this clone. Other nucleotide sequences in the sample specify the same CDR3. The DNA of the CDR3 is TGTGCCAGCAGACTAGCGGGAGGGTATAATGAGCAGTTCTTC. Protein sequence: CASRLAGGYNEQFF. The V call is TRBV28, the J call TRBJ2-1; 13 nucleotides align to TRBD2. The CDR3 covers 14 residues. V was pared by 6 bases and J by 7 bases, with 3 bases of the junction left unmatched. Germline lookup yields CDR1 MDHEN and CDR2 SYDVKM.

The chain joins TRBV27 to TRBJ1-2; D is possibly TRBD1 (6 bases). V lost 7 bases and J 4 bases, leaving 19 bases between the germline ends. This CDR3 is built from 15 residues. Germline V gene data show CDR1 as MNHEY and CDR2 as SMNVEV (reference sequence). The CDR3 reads CASTSVWGASYGYTF. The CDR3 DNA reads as TGTGCCAGCACCTCAGTGTGGGGGGCCAGCTATGGCTACACCTTC.

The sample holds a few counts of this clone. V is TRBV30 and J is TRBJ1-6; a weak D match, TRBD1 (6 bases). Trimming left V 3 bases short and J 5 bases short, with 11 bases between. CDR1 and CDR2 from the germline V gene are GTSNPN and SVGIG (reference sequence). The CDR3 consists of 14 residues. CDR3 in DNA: TGTGCCTGGAGCGCCGGGGGCAATAATTCACCCCTCCACTTT. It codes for CAWSAGGNNSPLHF.

Here the CDR3 reads CASSEVPPTGPKEKLFF. In DNA form, the CDR3 reads TGTGCCAGCAGTGAAGTCCCGCCGACAGGGCCAAAGGAAAAACTGTTTTTT. The chain carries TRBV6-1 and TRBJ1-4, with 7 bases that match TRBD1. V shed 1 base, J shed 8 bases, and the junction held 13 bases outside the gene matches. The CDR3 totals 17 residues. Germline V gene sequence: CDR1 MNHNS, CDR2 SASEGT.